Following are 5 T cell receptor beta chains from one sample sequenced in a study of T cells in women clearing cervical HPV infection. Profiling relied on immunoSEQ multiplex PCR, and the TCRdb table lists in-frame clones only, not all of them. With roughly 48,000 clones in the sample, the ten largest clones hold about 1.5%. Sequencing used blood buffy coat. These receptors originate from a woman aged 18 to 75 with a cervical HPV16 infection that either progressed to CIN3+ or cleared (not recorded which).

Remarks on this clone: The read terminates 3 residues ahead of where the CDR3 ends, so the germline J gene completes it. The chain is built from TRBV29-1 and TRBJ2-7; maybe TRBD2 (5 bases). Germline CDR1 SQVTM, CDR2 ANQGSEA. With 0 bases removed from V and 5 bases from J, the gap between germline ends came to 17 bases. This CDR3 spans 15 amino acids. The covered CDR3 bases are TGCAGCGTTGAAGATCTACGGGGAAAGCTGAACGAG. Its translation is CSVEDLRGKLNE. The whole CDR3 reads CSVEDLRGKLNEQYF.

A note on this clone: The read ends 3 residues before the CDR3 terminus; that terminus is restored from the germline J gene. This chain links TRBV5-1 with TRBJ2-5, with TRBD2 identical over 9 bases. The CDR3 runs to 15 residues. V lost 4 bases to trimming and J lost 4 bases; unmatched junction nucleotides: 8. CDR1 is SGHRS, CDR2 YFSETQ, per germline. The CDR3 loop reads CASSAHSSGIETQYF. The CDR3 bases that were read are TGCGCCAGCAGCGCACACTCTAGCGGGATAGAGACC.

Of note for this clone: With the read ending 3 residues before the CDR3 end, the germline J gene is used to fill in that end. The chain joins TRBV11-2 to TRBJ2-5, with D perhaps matching TRBD1 (5 bases). The CDR3 has 14 amino acids. Germline V gene sequence: CDR1 SGHAT, CDR2 FQNNGV. Between the trimmed V and J ends, which lost 5 bases and 4 bases, there was a span of 14 bases. The part of the CDR3 DNA that was read is TGTGCCAGCAGCCCCAAGGGGATCCGAGAGACC. It translates to CASSPKGIRET. The full CDR3 reads CASSPKGIRETQYF.

As for this clone: From the germline J gene comes the end of the CDR3, since the read stops 3 residues before it. This sequence joins TRBV7-2 and TRBJ2-7, with TRBD1 as a possible D gene (5 bases). Trimming took off 1 base at V and 2 bases at J, with 12 bases between the two ends. Germline CDR1 and CDR2: SGHTA and FQGNSA. The CDR3 length is 15 residues. CDR3 DNA, as far as it was read: TGTGCCAGCAGCTTAGGAAGGGCAGGGACCTACGAG. Amino acid sequence: CASSLGRAGTYE. The complete CDR3 sequence is CASSLGRAGTYEQYF.

About this clone: The read comes to an end 3 residues before the CDR3 does, leaving the germline J gene to fill in the end. The genes are TRBV10-3 and TRBJ2-5; the match to TRBD2 covers 14 bases. The junction had 8 bases not matched to a gene; V was cut back by 4 bases and J by 1 base. Germline V gene data show CDR1 as ENHRY and CDR2 as SYGVKD. This CDR3 has 18 amino acids. The sequenced CDR3 bases are TGTGCCATCAGTGCATCCGGGACTAGCGGGGGACGCCAAGAGACC. Its translation: CAISASGTSGGRQET. The full CDR3 protein is CAISASGTSGGRQETQYF.